The sample holds a few counts of the clone carrying this T cell receptor beta chain. The target antigen is unknown. This sample is part of a study of beta chain features in type 1 diabetes. Study-wide background: Regarding age, gender and cell yields, patients proved similar to healthy donors. Findings and caveats of the study: Sequencing of cDNA might inflate the share of cells that strongly express TCR. Here, the possible influence of HLA type (on TCRB rearrangement) remained unresolved.

Via the markers CD45RO/CCR7/CD25/CD127/CD95/CD27, stem cell-like memory, regulatory, central memory and naive CD4+ cells were sorted. CDR1 SNHLY and CDR2 FYNNEI come from the germline V gene. This CDR3 spans 15 amino acids. Germline trimming cut 5 bases from V and 6 bases from J; bases unmatched to any gene: 8. The entirety of the isolated RNA underwent reverse transcription, so expressed TCRB transcripts were sequenced. Assay used: immunoSEQ multiplex PCR; TCRdb lists only in-frame clones, some missing. The table includes roughly 400,000 clones, about 14% detected once. The TCR sequence derives from a woman younger than 30 in good health. The gene calls are TRBV2 and TRBJ2-4; TRBD2 aligns across 9 bases. Material: naive CD4+ T cells from blood. CDR3 DNA: TGTGCCAGCAGTCGCCGAGCGGGAGGACCAAACATTCAGTACTTC. Translating it yields CASSRRAGGPNIQYF.